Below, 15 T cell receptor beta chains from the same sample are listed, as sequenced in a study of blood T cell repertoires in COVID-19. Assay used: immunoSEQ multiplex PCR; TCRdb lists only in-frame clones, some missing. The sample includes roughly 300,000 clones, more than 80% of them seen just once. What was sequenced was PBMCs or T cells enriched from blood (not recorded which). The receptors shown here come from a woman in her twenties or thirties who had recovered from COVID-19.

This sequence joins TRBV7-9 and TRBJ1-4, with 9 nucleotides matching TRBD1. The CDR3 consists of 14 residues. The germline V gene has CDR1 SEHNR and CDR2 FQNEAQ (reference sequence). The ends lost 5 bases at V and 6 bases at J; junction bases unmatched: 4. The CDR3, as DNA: TGTGCCAGCAGCCCCGGGACAGGGCATGAAAAACTGTTTTTT. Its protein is CASSPGTGHEKLFF.

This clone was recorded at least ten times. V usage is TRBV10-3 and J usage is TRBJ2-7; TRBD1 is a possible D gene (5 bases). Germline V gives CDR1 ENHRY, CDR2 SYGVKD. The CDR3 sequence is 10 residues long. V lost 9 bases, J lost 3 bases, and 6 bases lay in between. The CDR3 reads CAIGHYEQYF. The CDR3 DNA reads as TGTGCCATAGGACACTACGAGCAGTACTTC.

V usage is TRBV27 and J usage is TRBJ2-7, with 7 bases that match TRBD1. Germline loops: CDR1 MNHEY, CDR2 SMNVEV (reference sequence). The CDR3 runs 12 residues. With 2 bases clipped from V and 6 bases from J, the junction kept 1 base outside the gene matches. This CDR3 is CASSLNRGEQYF. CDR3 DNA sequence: TGTGCCAGCAGTTTAAACAGGGGCGAGCAGTACTTC.

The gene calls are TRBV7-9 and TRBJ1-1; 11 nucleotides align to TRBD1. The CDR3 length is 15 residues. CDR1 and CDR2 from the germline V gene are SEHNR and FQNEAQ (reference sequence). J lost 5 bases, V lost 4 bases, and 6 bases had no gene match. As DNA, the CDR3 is TGTGCCAGCAGCTCACCGGACAGGGGGCTGACTGAAGCTTTCTTT. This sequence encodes CASSSPDRGLTEAFF. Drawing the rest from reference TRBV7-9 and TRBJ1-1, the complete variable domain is DTGVSQNPRHKITKRGQNVTFRCDPISEHNRLYWYRQTLGQGPEFLTYFQNEAQLEKSRLLSDRFSAERPKGSFSTLEIQRTEQGDSAMYLCASSSPDRGLTEAFFGQGTRLTVV.

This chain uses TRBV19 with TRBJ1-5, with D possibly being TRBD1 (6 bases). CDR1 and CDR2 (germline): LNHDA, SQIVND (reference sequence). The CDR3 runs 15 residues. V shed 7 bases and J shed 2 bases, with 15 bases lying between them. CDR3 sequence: CASNPVNRGNQPQHF. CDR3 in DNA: TGTGCCAGTAATCCCGTGAACAGGGGCAATCAGCCCCAGCATTTT.

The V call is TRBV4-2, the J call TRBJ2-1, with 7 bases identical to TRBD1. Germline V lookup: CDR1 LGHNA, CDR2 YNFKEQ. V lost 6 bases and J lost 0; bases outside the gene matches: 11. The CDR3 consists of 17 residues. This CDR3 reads CASRPSQDRSSYNEQFF. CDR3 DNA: TGTGCCAGCAGACCCTCCCAGGACAGGAGCTCCTACAATGAGCAGTTCTTC.

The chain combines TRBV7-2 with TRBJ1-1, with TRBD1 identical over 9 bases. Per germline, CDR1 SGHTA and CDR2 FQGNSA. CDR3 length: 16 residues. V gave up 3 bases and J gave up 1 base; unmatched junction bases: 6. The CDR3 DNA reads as TGTGCCAGCAGCTTTGTCCCGGGACAGGGGAACACTGAAGCTTTCTTT. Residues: CASSFVPGQGNTEAFF.

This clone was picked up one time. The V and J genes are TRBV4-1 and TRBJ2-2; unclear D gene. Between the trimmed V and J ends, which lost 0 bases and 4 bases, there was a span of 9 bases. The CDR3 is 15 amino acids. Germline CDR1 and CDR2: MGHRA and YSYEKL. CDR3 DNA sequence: TGCGCCAGCAGCCAAGAAATGAGGATCACCGGGGAGCTGTTTTTT. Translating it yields CASSQEMRITGELFF.

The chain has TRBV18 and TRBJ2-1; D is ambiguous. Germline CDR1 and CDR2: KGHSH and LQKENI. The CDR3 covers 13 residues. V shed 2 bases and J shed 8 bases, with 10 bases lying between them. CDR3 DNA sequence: TGTGCCAGCTCACCATCGATTCAGGATGAGCAGTTCTTC. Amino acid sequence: CASSPSIQDEQFF.

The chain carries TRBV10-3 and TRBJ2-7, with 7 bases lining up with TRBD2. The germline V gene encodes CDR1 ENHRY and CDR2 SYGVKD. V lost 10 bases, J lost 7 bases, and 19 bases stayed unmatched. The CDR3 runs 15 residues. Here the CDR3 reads CATLSSAAGVGEQYF. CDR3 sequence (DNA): TGTGCCACGCTCTCATCCGCGGCGGGAGTGGGTGAGCAGTACTTC.

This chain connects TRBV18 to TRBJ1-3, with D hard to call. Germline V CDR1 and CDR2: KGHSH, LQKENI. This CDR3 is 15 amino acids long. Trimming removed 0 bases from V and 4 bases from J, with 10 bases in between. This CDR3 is CASSPPSSFGNTIYF. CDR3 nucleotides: TGTGCCAGCTCACCACCGAGTAGTTTCGGAAACACCATATATTTT.

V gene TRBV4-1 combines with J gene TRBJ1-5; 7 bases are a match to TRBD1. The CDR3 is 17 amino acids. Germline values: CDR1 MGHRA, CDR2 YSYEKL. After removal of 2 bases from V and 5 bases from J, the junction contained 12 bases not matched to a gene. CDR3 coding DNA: TGCGCCAGCAGCCAACAGGGGGTACAAACAGGGGATCAGCCCCAGCATTTT. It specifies CASSQQGVQTGDQPQHF.

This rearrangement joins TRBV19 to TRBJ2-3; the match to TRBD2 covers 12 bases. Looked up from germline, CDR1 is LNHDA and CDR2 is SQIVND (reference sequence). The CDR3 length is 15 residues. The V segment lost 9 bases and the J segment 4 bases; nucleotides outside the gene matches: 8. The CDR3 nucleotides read TGTGCCAGCGCAGCTAGCGGGAGGGGTTCAGATACGCAGTATTTT. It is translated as CASAASGRGSDTQYF. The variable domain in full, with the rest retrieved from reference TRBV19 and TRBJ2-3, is DGGITQSPKYLFRKEGQNVTLSCEQNLNHDAMYWYRQDPGQGLRLIYYSQIVNDFQKGDIAEGYSVSREKKESFPLTVTSAQKNPTAFYLCASAASGRGSDTQYFGPGTRLTVL.

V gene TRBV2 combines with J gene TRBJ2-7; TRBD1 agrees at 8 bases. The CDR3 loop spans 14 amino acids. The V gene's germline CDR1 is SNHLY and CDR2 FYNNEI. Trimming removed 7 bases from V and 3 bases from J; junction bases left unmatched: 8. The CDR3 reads CASTGDRSDYEQYF. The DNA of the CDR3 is TGTGCCAGCACTGGGGACAGGAGCGACTACGAGCAGTACTTC.

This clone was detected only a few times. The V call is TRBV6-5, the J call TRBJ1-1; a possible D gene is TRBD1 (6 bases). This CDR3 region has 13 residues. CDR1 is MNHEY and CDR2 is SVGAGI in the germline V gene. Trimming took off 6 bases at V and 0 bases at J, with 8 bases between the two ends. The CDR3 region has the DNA TGTGCCAGCAGACAGGGAATGAACACTGAAGCTTTCTTT. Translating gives CASRQGMNTEAFF.